The rows below give T cell receptor beta chains drawn from one sample of a study of T cell changes during pregnancy in multiple sclerosis. Sequenced by immunoSEQ multiplex PCR; TCRdb stores in-frame clones only, minus some. The table records tens of thousands of clones, about 93% of them present only once. Here the sequenced sample was CD4+ T cells from peripheral blood mononuclear cells, taken after pregnancy. The receptor source for this set is a female donor in good health, enrolled as a control in a pregnancy study. Each CDR3 is given with its conserved first and last residue. Each record gives: clone size, D gene, J gene, V gene, CDR3 DNA, CDR3 protein. A D gene is named only where the DNA matches it firmly. Clone size, where shown, is once, few, many, or a class for clones that have expanded.

size: -; D: TRBD1; J: TRBJ2-5; V: TRBV7-2; DNA: TGTGCCAGCAGCTTAGGAGGACAGGGAGGCGAGACCCAGTACTTC; CDR3: CASSLGGQGGETQYF
size: -; D: -; J: TRBJ2-1; V: TRBV10-1; DNA: TGCGCCAGCAGCGTGGGACTCTCCACATGTAATGAGCAGTTCTTC; CDR3: CASSVGLSTCNEQFF
size: -; D: -; J: TRBJ1-3; V: TRBV28; DNA: TGTGCCAGCAGTGCCCAGGGAAACACCATATATTTT; CDR3: CASSAQGNTIYF
size: -; D: -; J: TRBJ2-6; V: TRBV6-1; DNA: TGTGCCAGCAGTGACAGCAACGTCCTGACTTTC; CDR3: CASSDSNVLTF
size: -; D: -; J: TRBJ2-7; V: TRBV21-1; DNA: TGTGCCAGCAGCAAAGCGGGACGGACAGGGTGCCACGAGCAGTACTTC; CDR3: CASSKAGRTGCHEQYF
size: -; D: TRBD1; J: TRBJ2-1; V: TRBV4-1; DNA: TGCGCCAGCAGCCAAGACCCCAACGGACAGGGGTCCTACAATGAGCAGTTCTTC; CDR3: CASSQDPNGQGSYNEQFF
size: -; D: -; J: TRBJ1-5; V: TRBV11-3; DNA: TGTGCCAGCAGCTTAGGAGGGAAAGATAGCAATCAGCCCCAGCATTTT; CDR3: CASSLGGKDSNQPQHF
size: -; D: -; J: TRBJ2-1; V: TRBV5-5; DNA: TGTGCCAGCAGCTTGGTCTCGGGCTCCTACAATGAGCAGTTCTTC; CDR3: CASSLVSGSYNEQFF
size: -; D: -; J: TRBJ2-6; V: TRBV19; DNA: TGTGCCAGTACCCTCCGGGACTTACCCTTTGGGGCTGGGGCCAACGTCCTGACTTTC; CDR3: CASTLRDLPFGAGANVLTF
size: -; D: -; J: TRBJ2-5; V: TRBV21-1; DNA: TGTGCCAGCAGCAAAAAAGCGGGAGGGGAGACCCAGTACTTC; CDR3: CASSKKAGGETQYF
size: -; D: TRBD1; J: TRBJ2-3; V: TRBV5-1; DNA: TGCGCCAGTGGGACAGGGAGCACAGATACGCAGTATTTT; CDR3: CASGTGSTDTQYF
size: -; D: TRBD2; J: TRBJ2-2; V: TRBV6-1; DNA: TGTGCCAGCAGTCCATCGGCGGGGGGGACCGGGGAGCTGTTTTTT; CDR3: CASSPSAGGTGELFF
size: -; D: -; J: TRBJ2-3; V: TRBV5-1; DNA: TGCGCCAGCAGAGGGGCGCAGGGCACAGATACGCAGTATTTT; CDR3: CASRGAQGTDTQYF
size: -; D: -; J: TRBJ2-5; V: TRBV11-2; DNA: TGTGCCAGCAGCCGGACACTACAAGAGACCCAGTACTTC; CDR3: CASSRTLQETQYF
size: -; D: TRBD2; J: TRBJ2-7; V: TRBV5-4; DNA: TGTGCCAGCAGCAGAGCGGGGGGGACCTACGAGCAGTACTTC; CDR3: CASSRAGGTYEQYF
size: few; D: -; J: TRBJ1-2; V: TRBV5-4; DNA: TGTGCCAGCAGCTCCGCAGGGTCCTCGAGGGGCTACACCTTC; CDR3: CASSSAGSSRGYTF
size: -; D: TRBD2; J: TRBJ2-3; V: TRBV9; DNA: TGTGCCAGCAGCGCCGGACTAGGGGCTGCAGATACGCAGTATTTT; CDR3: CASSAGLGAADTQYF
size: -; D: TRBD2; J: TRBJ2-1; V: TRBV7-2; DNA: TGTGCCAGCAGCCTGGGACTAGCCACATACAATGAGCAGTTCTTC; CDR3: CASSLGLATYNEQFF
size: -; D: -; J: TRBJ2-3; V: TRBV28; DNA: TGTGCCAGCAGTTTACAGGTGGGGGCCGGATTGTATACAGATACGCAGTATTTT; CDR3: CASSLQVGAGLYTDTQYF
size: few; D: TRBD1; J: TRBJ2-5; V: TRBV7-9; DNA: TGTGCCAGCAGCACGGGACAGGGACCCCAAGAGACCCAGTACTTC; CDR3: CASSTGQGPQETQYF
size: -; D: -; J: TRBJ2-6; V: TRBV28; DNA: TGTGCCAGCAACACTGGGGCCAACGTCCTGACTTTC; CDR3: CASNTGANVLTF
size: -; D: -; J: TRBJ1-1; V: TRBV5-6; DNA: TGTGCCAGCAGCTTGGGACATAAGAACACTGAAGCTTTCTTT; CDR3: CASSLGHKNTEAFF
size: few; D: -; J: TRBJ1-1; V: TRBV7-2; DNA: TGTGCCAGCAGGTCGAGCTTCCTGAACACTGAAGCTTTCTTT; CDR3: CASRSSFLNTEAFF
size: -; D: TRBD2; J: TRBJ2-1; V: TRBV29-1; DNA: TGCAGCGTTGAAATTATGTCTTCGAGACTAGCGGAAAATGAGCAGTTCTTC; CDR3: CSVEIMSSRLAENEQFF
size: -; D: -; J: TRBJ1-2; V: TRBV11-2; DNA: TGTGCCAGCAGCCCTAGTCCCGGAGCATATGGCTACACCTTC; CDR3: CASSPSPGAYGYTF
size: -; D: -; J: TRBJ1-5; V: TRBV28; DNA: TGTGCCAGCAGCCTACCTCTATTGAATCAGCCCCAGCATTTT; CDR3: CASSLPLLNQPQHF
size: -; D: -; J: TRBJ2-3; V: TRBV6-1; DNA: TGTGCCAGCAGTGAATTTCGGACTAGCACAGATACGCAGTATTTT; CDR3: CASSEFRTSTDTQYF
size: -; D: -; J: TRBJ2-5; V: TRBV6-5; DNA: TGTGCCAGCAGTTCTGGAACAGGGATGGTCCAAGAGACCCAGTACTTC; CDR3: CASSSGTGMVQETQYF
size: -; D: -; J: TRBJ1-1; V: TRBV30; DNA: TGTGCCAGACAGGATGCCATTGAAGCTTTCTTT; CDR3: CARQDAIEAFF
size: -; D: -; J: TRBJ1-2; V: TRBV28; DNA: TGTGCCAGCAGTTTCCCCCCGGGGGACTATGGCTACACCTTC; CDR3: CASSFPPGDYGYTF
size: -; D: TRBD1; J: TRBJ1-1; V: TRBV7-9; DNA: TGTGCCAGCAGCCAGCGGACAGGGGCGAGGGGGGCTTTCTTT; CDR3: CASSQRTGARGAFF
size: -; D: TRBD1; J: TRBJ2-5; V: TRBV5-1; DNA: TGCGCCAGCAGCTCACAGGGGCAAGAGACCCAGTACTTC; CDR3: CASSSQGQETQYF
size: -; D: TRBD1; J: TRBJ2-2; V: TRBV7-2; DNA: TGTGCCAGCAGCTACGGACAGGGCCGGGAGCTGTTTTTT; CDR3: CASSYGQGRELFF
size: once; D: -; J: TRBJ1-5; V: TRBV21-1; DNA: TGTGCCAGCAGCAAAGCCACTGGGGCAGGGGGCCACCAGCCCCAGCATTTT; CDR3: CASSKATGAGGHQPQHF
size: -; D: TRBD1; J: TRBJ1-1; V: TRBV7-9; DNA: TGTGCCAGCAGCCAAAGACAGGGGGGACGCACTGAAGCTTTCTTT; CDR3: CASSQRQGGRTEAFF
size: -; D: TRBD2; J: TRBJ2-7; V: TRBV2; DNA: TGTGCCAGCAGTGAGGGCGGGAGGGCCCAGCAGTACTTC; CDR3: CASSEGGRAQQYF
size: -; D: -; J: TRBJ1-5; V: TRBV19; DNA: TGTGCCAGTAGTACCCGGGACAACAATCAGCCCCAGCATTTT; CDR3: CASSTRDNNQPQHF
size: -; D: -; J: TRBJ1-5; V: TRBV18; DNA: TGTGCCAGCTCCCCCACCGTGGGCGGCAATCAGCCCCAGCATTTT; CDR3: CASSPTVGGNQPQHF
size: -; D: TRBD2; J: TRBJ2-3; V: TRBV6-5; DNA: TGTGCCAGCAAAGAGCGGGAAGGCACAGATACGCAGTATTTT; CDR3: CASKEREGTDTQYF
size: -; D: TRBD2; J: TRBJ2-3; V: TRBV7-3; DNA: TGTGCCAGCAGCACTAGCGCGGATAGGACGCAGTATTTT; CDR3: CASSTSADRTQYF
size: -; D: TRBD1; J: TRBJ1-2; V: TRBV30; DNA: TGTGCCTGGAGTGCGGGACAGTATGGCTACACCTTC; CDR3: CAWSAGQYGYTF
size: -; D: -; J: TRBJ2-5; V: TRBV28; DNA: TGTGCCAGCAGTTTATACGCAGGGGGGAAAGAGACCCAGTACTTC; CDR3: CASSLYAGGKETQYF
size: once; D: TRBD1; J: TRBJ1-1; V: TRBV7-9; DNA: TGTGCCAGCAGCTGGACAGGGGAAGCTGAAGCTTTCTTT; CDR3: CASSWTGEAEAFF
size: -; D: -; J: TRBJ1-5; V: TRBV19; DNA: TGTGCCAGTAGTATACTGACAGGAGGTCAGCCCCAGCATTTT; CDR3: CASSILTGGQPQHF
size: -; D: TRBD1; J: TRBJ1-6; V: TRBV30; DNA: TGTGCCTGGAGACAGGGGAATTCACCCCTCCACTTT; CDR3: CAWRQGNSPLHF
size: -; D: -; J: TRBJ2-1; V: TRBV7-9; DNA: TGTGCCAGCAGTGACGGTTTCCTACAGGGGACTTACAATGAGCAGTTCTTC; CDR3: CASSDGFLQGTYNEQFF
size: -; D: -; J: TRBJ1-2; V: TRBV6-1; DNA: TGTGCCAGCGGAGGGACTCACTATGGCTACACCTTC; CDR3: CASGGTHYGYTF
size: -; D: -; J: TRBJ1-1; V: TRBV7-2; DNA: TGTGCCAGCAGCTTAGGGTCGACAGTGAACACTGAAGCTTTCTTT; CDR3: CASSLGSTVNTEAFF
size: -; D: -; J: TRBJ1-1; V: TRBV9; DNA: TGTGCCAGCAGCGTAGGACTCGCGGCGGACACTGAAGCTTTCTTT; CDR3: CASSVGLAADTEAFF
size: -; D: -; J: TRBJ1-5; V: TRBV5-1; DNA: TGCGCCAGCGGGGGCAGTAGCAATCAGCCCCAGCATTTT; CDR3: CASGGSSNQPQHF
size: -; D: -; J: TRBJ2-1; V: TRBV5-6; DNA: TGTGCCAGCAGCTTGGTGGGAACCTCGGGGTACAATGAGCAGTTCTTC; CDR3: CASSLVGTSGYNEQFF
size: -; D: TRBD1; J: TRBJ1-2; V: TRBV7-9; DNA: TGTGCCAGCAGCTTTACCCTCGACAGGGTAGGTGGCTACACCTTC; CDR3: CASSFTLDRVGGYTF
size: -; D: -; J: TRBJ2-5; V: TRBV10-2; DNA: TGCGCCAGCACTGAGCGAGGTCGGGAGACCCAGTACTTC; CDR3: CASTERGRETQYF